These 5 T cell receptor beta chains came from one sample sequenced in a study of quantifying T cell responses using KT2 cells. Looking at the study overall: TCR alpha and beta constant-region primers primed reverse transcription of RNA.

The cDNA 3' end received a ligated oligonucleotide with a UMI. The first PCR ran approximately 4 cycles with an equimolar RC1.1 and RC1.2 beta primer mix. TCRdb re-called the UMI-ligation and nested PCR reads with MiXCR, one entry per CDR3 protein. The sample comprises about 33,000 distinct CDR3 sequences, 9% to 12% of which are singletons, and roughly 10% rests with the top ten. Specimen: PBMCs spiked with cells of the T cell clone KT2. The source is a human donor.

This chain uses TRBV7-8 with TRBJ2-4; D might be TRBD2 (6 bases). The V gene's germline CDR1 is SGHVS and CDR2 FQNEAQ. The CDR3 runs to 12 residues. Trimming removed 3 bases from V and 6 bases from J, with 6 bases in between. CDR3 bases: TGTGCCAGCAGCTTTAGCGGAAACATTCAGTACTTC. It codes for CASSFSGNIQYF. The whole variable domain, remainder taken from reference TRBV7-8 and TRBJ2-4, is GAGVSQSPRYKVAKRGQDVALRCDPISGHVSLFWYQQALGQGPEFLTYFQNEAQLDKSGLPSDRFFAERPEGSVSTLKIQRTQQEDSAVYLCASSFSGNIQYFGAGTRLSVL.

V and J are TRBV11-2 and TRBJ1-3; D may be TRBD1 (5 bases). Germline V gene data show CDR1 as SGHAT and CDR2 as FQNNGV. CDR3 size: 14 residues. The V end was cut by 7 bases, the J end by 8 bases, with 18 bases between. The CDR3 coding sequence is TGTGCCAGCAATCGGGGACTTCATGGGGACACCATATATTTT. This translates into CASNRGLHGDTIYF.

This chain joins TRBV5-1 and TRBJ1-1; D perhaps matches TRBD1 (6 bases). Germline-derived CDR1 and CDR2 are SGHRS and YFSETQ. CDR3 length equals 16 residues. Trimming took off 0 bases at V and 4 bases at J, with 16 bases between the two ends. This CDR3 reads CASSLVLTGGGTEAFF. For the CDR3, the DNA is TGCGCCAGCAGCTTGGTACTGACTGGGGGCGGCACTGAAGCTTTCTTT.

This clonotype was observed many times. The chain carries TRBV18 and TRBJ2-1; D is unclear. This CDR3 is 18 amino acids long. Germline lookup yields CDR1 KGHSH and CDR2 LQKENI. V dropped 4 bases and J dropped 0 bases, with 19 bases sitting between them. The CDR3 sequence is CASSLRVQTFSSYNEQFF. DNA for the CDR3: TGTGCCAGCTCACTCCGGGTCCAGACATTTAGCTCCTACAATGAGCAGTTCTTC.

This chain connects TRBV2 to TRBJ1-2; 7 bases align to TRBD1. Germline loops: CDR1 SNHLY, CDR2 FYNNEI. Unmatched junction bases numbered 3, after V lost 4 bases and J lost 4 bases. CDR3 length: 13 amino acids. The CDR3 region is CASSVRGLYGYTF. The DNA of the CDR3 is TGTGCCAGCAGTGTGAGGGGGCTCTATGGCTACACCTTC.